The 27 T cell receptor beta chains listed next were all sequenced from one sample in a study of shared clonotypes between healthy human individuals. Profiled with immunoSEQ multiplex PCR; TCRdb holds only in-frame clones, not every one. Here the sample spans about 2.3 million clones, over 90% being singletons. The sequencing input was naive CD4+ T cells from PBMCs. This sample's subset: CD45RA+ positively selected. These receptors all come from a man in his late teens or twenties in good health. Some clones in this sample may be carry-over from other donors' samples.

J is TRBJ2-5 and V is TRBV30; 10 bases agree with TRBD1. The tail of the sequence fits TRBJ2-7 better, so the J call may be wrong. CDR3 size: 14 residues. CDR1 and CDR2 (germline): GTSNPN, SVGIG (reference sequence). This chain's CDR3 is CAWTRTGGSYEQYF. The CDR3 nucleotides read TGTGCCTGGACCCGGACAGGGGGCTCCTACGAGCAGTACTTC.

V usage is TRBV19 and J usage is TRBJ1-2; no clear D. The CDR3 contains 11 residues. V lost 4 bases to trimming and J lost 5 bases, with 5 bases between them. Germline V gives CDR1 LNHDA, CDR2 SQIVND (reference sequence). The CDR3 loop reads CASSTPYGYTF. The CDR3 nucleotides are TGTGCCAGTAGTACACCGTATGGCTACACCTTC.

This sequence joins TRBV7-9 and TRBJ2-3; D gene uncertain. Looked up from germline, CDR1 is SEHNR and CDR2 is FQNEAQ (reference sequence). V lost 2 bases and J 3 bases, leaving 9 bases between the germline ends. This CDR3 region has 14 residues. CDR3 sequence: CASSLWVQTDTQYF. CDR3 DNA sequence: TGTGCCAGCAGCTTATGGGTACAGACAGATACGCAGTATTTT.

This clone came up a few times. The rearrangement uses TRBV2 and TRBJ1-1; D is uncertain. This CDR3 contains 13 residues. Looked up from germline, CDR1 is SNHLY and CDR2 is FYNNEI. V lost 7 bases to trimming and J lost 2 bases, with 11 bases between them. CDR3: CASKSQVNTEAFF. The CDR3 region has the DNA TGTGCCAGCAAGAGTCAGGTAAACACTGAAGCTTTCTTT.

The rearrangement uses TRBV7-9 and TRBJ2-7, with D possibly matching TRBD1 (5 bases). The CDR3 is 15 residues long. Trimming cost V 6 bases and J 0 bases, with 15 bases left between them. Germline CDR1 and CDR2: SEHNR and FQNEAQ (reference sequence). The CDR3 nucleotides read TGTGCCAGCAGGACGGGCAGGGAAGACTCCTACGAGCAGTACTTC. Protein: CASRTGREDSYEQYF.

The chain has TRBV19 and TRBJ2-7; 9 bases line up with TRBD1. Germline V gene data show CDR1 as LNHDA and CDR2 as SQIVND (reference sequence). The junction had 9 bases not matched to a gene; V was cut back by 6 bases and J by 3 bases. CDR3 length: 15 amino acids. CDR3 DNA: TGTGCCAGTAGCCCTACAGGGGGCCTCTACTACGAGCAGTACTTC. Residues: CASSPTGGLYYEQYF.

The V and J genes are TRBV29-1 and TRBJ2-5; D uncertain. This CDR3 is 13 amino acids long. Looked up from germline, CDR1 is SQVTM and CDR2 is ANQGSEA. Trimming left V 5 bases short and J 0 bases short, with 10 bases between. The CDR3 protein is CSVSRTDQETQYF. CDR3 in DNA: TGCAGCGTTTCCAGGACGGACCAAGAGACCCAGTACTTC. Looking up the rest from reference TRBV29-1 and TRBJ2-5 gives the full variable domain: SAVISQKPSRDICQRGTSLTIQCQVDSQVTMMFWYRQQPGQSLTLIATANQGSEATYESGFVIDKFPISRPNLTFSTLTVSNMSPEDSSIYLCSVSRTDQETQYFGPGTRLLVL.

This rearrangement joins TRBV6-4 to TRBJ1-5; 7 bases fit TRBD1. Trimming at V came to 6 bases and at J to 2 bases, leaving 1 base not matched to a gene. The CDR3 covers 13 residues. Germline CDR1 MRHNA, CDR2 SNTAGT. CDR3 in DNA: TGTGCCAGCAGCCAGGGGGGCAATCAGCCCCAGCATTTT. It encodes CASSQGGNQPQHF.

The chain has TRBV7-2 and TRBJ2-6; 7 bases line up with TRBD1. The CDR3 covers 19 residues. Per the germline V gene, CDR1 is SGHTA and CDR2 is FQGNSA. Trimming at V came to 2 bases and at J to 0 bases, leaving 10 bases not matched to a gene. The CDR3 sequence: CASSLLNKGALSGANVLTF. CDR3 nucleotide sequence: TGTGCCAGCAGCTTACTCAATAAGGGGGCTCTCTCTGGGGCCAACGTCCTGACTTTC.

The chain employs TRBV28 and TRBJ2-5; possibly TRBD2 for D (5 bases). The J call may be mistaken, given a closer DNA end match to TRBJ2-7. Germline loops: CDR1 MDHEN, CDR2 SYDVKM. The CDR3 totals 15 residues. In DNA, the CDR3 is TGTGCCAGCCTCGCAATGGGCGGGTACACCTACGAGCAGTACTTC. Translation: CASLAMGGYTYEQYF.

This chain joins TRBV5-1 and TRBJ1-2; D possibly corresponds to TRBD1 (5 bases). The V end lost 7 bases, the J end lost 0 bases, and 13 bases lay between the germline ends. The germline V gene encodes CDR1 SGHRS and CDR2 YFSETQ. The CDR3 has 14 residues. The CDR3 loop is CASAGTSANYGYTF. CDR3 bases: TGCGCCAGCGCCGGGACGTCAGCTAACTATGGCTACACCTTC.

The V call is TRBV2, the J call TRBJ1-2; TRBD1 matches at 9 bases. CDR1 is SNHLY and CDR2 is FYNNEI in the germline V gene. This CDR3 is 13 amino acids long. Trimming cost V 11 bases and J 1 base; bases outside gene matches: 5. In nucleotides, the CDR3 is TGTGCCGGAGGACAGGGGAATAACTATGGCTACACCTTC. This gives the protein CAGGQGNNYGYTF.

The chain recombines TRBV5-1 with TRBJ2-3, with 8 bases matching TRBD2. Looked up from germline, CDR1 is SGHRS and CDR2 is YFSETQ. The V and J ends lost 4 bases and 5 bases, in that order; junction bases with no gene match: 6. The CDR3 is made up of 14 amino acids. The CDR3 is CASSPGLGEDTQYF. DNA of the CDR3: TGCGCCAGCAGCCCGGGACTAGGTGAAGATACGCAGTATTTT.

J is TRBJ2-5 and V is TRBV4-1; D may be TRBD1 or TRBD2 (7 bases each). V shed 2 bases and J shed 5 bases, with 18 bases lying between them. CDR3 size: 16 residues. CDR1 is MGHRA, CDR2 YSYEKL, per germline. CDR3 region: CASSQRGARGPETQYF. The CDR3 bases are TGCGCCAGCAGCCAACGGGGGGCAAGGGGGCCGGAGACCCAGTACTTC.

The rearrangement joins TRBV4-1 to TRBJ2-5; unclear D gene. V shed 4 bases and J shed 5 bases, with 11 bases lying between them. There are 13 residues in the CDR3. Germline CDR1 and CDR2: MGHRA and YSYEKL. Here the CDR3 reads CASSLGPRETQYF. The CDR3 region has the DNA TGCGCCAGCAGCCTAGGCCCGCGGGAGACCCAGTACTTC.

The chain carries TRBV19 and TRBJ2-7; D assignment may be TRBD1 or TRBD2 (5 bases each). Germline V gene data show CDR1 as LNHDA and CDR2 as SQIVND (reference sequence). The CDR3 has 15 amino acids. Trimming pared 4 bases from V and 4 bases from J, leaving 17 bases between. CDR3 residues: CASSRKRGPEYEQYF. The CDR3 DNA reads as TGTGCCAGTAGTAGAAAGAGGGGACCCGAATACGAGCAGTACTTC.

In the case of this clone: Other DNA sequences in the same sample also yield this CDR3. The rearrangement joins TRBV5-4 to TRBJ1-2; D remains unclear. Germline values: CDR1 SGHNT, CDR2 YYREEE (reference sequence). The CDR3 is made up of 13 amino acids. Between the trimmed V and J ends, which lost 4 bases and 2 bases, there was a span of 9 bases. The CDR3 protein is CASSRTGNYGYTF. As DNA, the CDR3 is TGTGCCAGCAGCAGGACGGGGAACTATGGCTACACCTTC.

This clone has a single count. The chain joins TRBV28 to TRBJ2-1; D may be TRBD2 (6 bases). Germline values: CDR1 MDHEN, CDR2 SYDVKM. The V end lost 6 bases, the J end lost 0 bases, and 15 bases lay between the germline ends. The length of the CDR3 is 16 residues. The DNA for the CDR3 is TGTGCCAGCAGGGGGGGAGGAGCGAACTCCTACAATGAGCAGTTCTTC. Protein product: CASRGGGANSYNEQFF.

The rearrangement uses TRBV2 and TRBJ2-1; D is ambiguous. CDR1 and CDR2 (germline): SNHLY, FYNNEI. There are 12 residues in the CDR3. V was clipped by 7 bases and J by 10 bases, with 14 bases between them. This chain's CDR3 is CASIQQQPEQFF. CDR3 bases: TGTGCCAGCATCCAACAACAACCCGAGCAGTTCTTC.

The chain combines TRBV15 with TRBJ2-7; TRBD1 matches 8 bases. The germline CDR1 and CDR2 sequences are LNHNV and YYDKDF (reference sequence). The CDR3 sequence is 15 residues long. V gave up 1 base and J gave up 2 bases; unmatched junction bases: 4. Written as DNA, the CDR3 is TGTGCCACCAGCAGAGCCGGGACAGGCGCCTACGAGCAGTACTTC. Protein: CATSRAGTGAYEQYF. The whole variable domain, remainder taken from reference TRBV15 and TRBJ2-7, is DAMVIQNPRYQVTQFGKPVTLSCSQTLNHNVMYWYQQKSSQAPKLLFHYYDKDFNNEADTPDNFQSRRPNTSFCFLDIRSPGLGDTAMYLCATSRAGTGAYEQYFGPGTRLTVT.

The chain links TRBV2 to TRBJ2-5; 8 nucleotides match TRBD1. V lost 5 bases and J lost 2; bases outside the gene matches: 7. Germline V CDR1 and CDR2: SNHLY, FYNNEI. This CDR3 has 15 residues. The CDR3 loop reads CASSSDRERQETQYF. The CDR3 DNA is TGTGCCAGCAGTTCGGACAGGGAGCGTCAAGAGACCCAGTACTTC. Full variable domain (missing parts from reference TRBV2 and TRBJ2-5): EPEVTQTPSHQVTQMGQEVILRCVPISNHLYFYWYRQILGQKVEFLVSFYNNEISEKSEIFDDQFSVERPDGSNFTLKIRSTKLEDSAMYFCASSSDRERQETQYFGPGTRLLVL.

The chain employs TRBV5-1 and TRBJ2-3; TRBD2 agrees at 8 bases. V shed 4 bases and J 2 bases; nucleotides not matched to a gene: 9. The germline gives CDR1 SGHRS, CDR2 YFSETQ. The CDR3 loop spans 16 amino acids. The CDR3 nucleotides are TGCGCCAGCAGCGATTTAGCGGGAAGTCACACAGATACGCAGTATTTT. Residues: CASSDLAGSHTDTQYF.

This chain uses TRBV7-2 with TRBJ2-7; 9 bases line up with TRBD1. Trimming removed 5 bases from V and 1 base from J; junction bases left unmatched: 9. Germline CDR1 is SGHTA and CDR2 is FQGNSA. CDR3 size: 16 residues. CDR3 DNA: TGTGCCAGCAGCCAGTCCGGGACAGGGTTGTCCTACGAGCAGTACTTC. This codes for CASSQSGTGLSYEQYF.

This rearrangement joins TRBV5-1 to TRBJ2-1, with D maybe TRBD1 (6 bases). The V end was cut by 7 bases, the J end by 14 bases, with 40 bases between. The CDR3 covers 19 residues. Germline V gene data show CDR1 as SGHRS and CDR2 as YFSETQ. In DNA, the CDR3 is TGCGCCAGCGCAAGGTCCGCTAAACAGGGTTCTGCCCTAGCCTCGGGCGAGTTCTTC. Protein: CASARSAKQGSALASGEFF.

The genes are TRBV20-1 and TRBJ1-1; the D gene is possibly TRBD1 (6 bases). This CDR3 is built from 11 residues. Germline CDR1 reads DFQATT; CDR2 reads SNEGSKA (reference sequence). V lost 3 bases and J 10 bases, leaving 12 bases between the germline ends. The CDR3 DNA follows: TGCAGTGCTAGTTCTAAGGGGGGAGCTTTCTTT. The encoded protein is CSASSKGGAFF.

V usage is TRBV5-1 and J usage is TRBJ2-7; 8 bases line up with TRBD2. CDR1 is SGHRS, CDR2 YFSETQ, per germline. CDR3 length: 15 amino acids. J was trimmed by 2 bases and V by 4 bases; bases with no gene match: 8. CDR3 coding DNA: TGCGCCAGCAGCCCCCGGGGGGGAGGGACCTACGAGCAGTACTTC. Translating it yields CASSPRGGGTYEQYF.

The V gene is TRBV6-1, the J gene TRBJ2-3; perhaps TRBD1 as D (5 bases). The V gene lost 8 bases and the J gene lost 5 bases, with 8 bases spanning the gap. The CDR3 sequence is 11 residues long. The germline gives CDR1 MNHNS, CDR2 SASEGT. CDR3 sequence: CASGAGDTQYF. The CDR3 DNA reads TGTGCCAGCGGGGCAGGAGATACGCAGTATTTT.